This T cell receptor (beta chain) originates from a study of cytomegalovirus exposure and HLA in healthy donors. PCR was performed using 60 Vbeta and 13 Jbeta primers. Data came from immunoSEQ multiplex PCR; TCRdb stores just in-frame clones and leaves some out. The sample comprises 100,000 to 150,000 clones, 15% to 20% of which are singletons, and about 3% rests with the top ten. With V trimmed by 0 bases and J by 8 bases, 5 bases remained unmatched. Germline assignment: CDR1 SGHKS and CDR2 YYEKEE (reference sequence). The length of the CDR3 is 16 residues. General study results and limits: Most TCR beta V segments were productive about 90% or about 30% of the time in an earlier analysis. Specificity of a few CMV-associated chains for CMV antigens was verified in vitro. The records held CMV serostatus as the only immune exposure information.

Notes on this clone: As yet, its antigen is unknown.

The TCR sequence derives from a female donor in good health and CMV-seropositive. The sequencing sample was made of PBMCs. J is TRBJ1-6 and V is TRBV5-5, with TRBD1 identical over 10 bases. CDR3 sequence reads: CASSLGPGQGHSPLHF. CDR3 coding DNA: TGTGCCAGCAGCTTGGGTCCGGGACAGGGGCATTCACCCCTCCACTTT.